Below, 14 T cell receptor beta chains from the same sample are listed, as sequenced in a study of cytomegalovirus exposure and HLA in healthy donors. Method: immunoSEQ multiplex PCR; TCRdb's copy keeps in-frame clones and lacks some. The sample has hundreds of thousands of clones, roughly 85% seen once. The sequenced sample consisted of PBMCs. The receptor set was obtained from a woman between 18 and 29 years old in good health and CMV-seronegative.

The rearrangement links TRBV15 to TRBJ2-6, with a tentative D call TRBD1 (6 bases). The CDR3 extends over 19 amino acids. Germline V gives CDR1 LNHNV, CDR2 YYDKDF (reference sequence). V was clipped by 4 bases and J by 0 bases, with 19 bases between them. CDR3 loop: CATSIITRQAGSGANVLTF. For the CDR3, the DNA is TGTGCCACCAGCATCATAACGCGACAGGCCGGCTCTGGGGCCAACGTCCTGACTTTC.

V usage is TRBV29-1 and J usage is TRBJ2-2, with D perhaps TRBD1 or TRBD2 (5 bases each). V was clipped by 5 bases and J by 1 base, with 11 bases between them. The germline CDR1 and CDR2 sequences are SQVTM and ANQGSEA. The CDR3 totals 14 residues. In nucleotides, the CDR3 is TGCAGCGTTCTGGGGACGGAGAACACCGGGGAGCTGTTTTTT. This sequence encodes CSVLGTENTGELFF.

The V call is TRBV5-1, the J call TRBJ1-4; 8 nucleotides align to TRBD1. The germline gives CDR1 SGHRS, CDR2 YFSETQ. CDR3 length: 15 residues. V was pared by 4 bases and J by 7 bases, with 9 bases of the junction left unmatched. Here the CDR3 reads CASSGRTGRGEKLFF. The CDR3 DNA reads as TGCGCCAGCAGCGGTCGGACAGGGAGAGGTGAAAAACTGTTTTTT.

J is TRBJ1-3 and V is TRBV9; D remains ambiguous. The CDR3 runs to 14 residues. V lost 0 bases and J 3 bases, leaving 7 bases between the germline ends. Germline V gene sequence: CDR1 SGDLS, CDR2 YYNGEE. CDR3 residues: CASSVGRFGNTIYF. DNA of the CDR3: TGTGCCAGCAGCGTAGGCAGGTTTGGAAACACCATATATTTT.

The sample holds a few counts of this clone. The chain combines TRBV6-5 with TRBJ2-7, with D possibly matching TRBD1 (5 bases). Trimming took 6 bases from V and 3 from J, leaving 12 bases between them. CDR1 MNHEY and CDR2 SVGAGI come from the germline V gene. This CDR3 contains 13 residues. The CDR3 coding sequence is TGTGCCAGCAGCCTCCTCCAGGGCTACGAGCAGTACTTC. Translating it yields CASSLLQGYEQYF.

The chain is built from TRBV11-2 and TRBJ2-7; D is undetermined. Germline assignment: CDR1 SGHAT and CDR2 FQNNGV. CDR3 length: 12 residues. V lost 8 bases to trimming and J lost 5 bases, with 13 bases between them. The CDR3 loop is CASSVRHDEQYF. The DNA of the CDR3 is TGTGCCAGCTCCGTTAGGCACGACGAGCAGTACTTC.

This chain connects TRBV6-6 to TRBJ1-2, with TRBD1 as a possible D gene (6 bases). The CDR3 runs 12 residues. CDR1 and CDR2 from the germline V gene are MNHNY and SVGAGI (reference sequence). The V gene lost 6 bases and the J gene lost 6 bases, with 11 bases spanning the gap. This chain's CDR3 is CASSITGNGYTF. DNA of the CDR3: TGTGCCAGCAGCATTACAGGGAATGGCTACACCTTC.

The chain combines TRBV5-1 with TRBJ2-7; 10 bases match TRBD2. CDR1 is SGHRS, CDR2 YFSETQ, per germline. V shed 5 bases and J 3 bases; nucleotides not matched to a gene: 5. The CDR3 is made up of 14 amino acids. The DNA of the CDR3 is TGCGCCAGCAGTTTTAGCGGGGGGATCTACGAGCAGTACTTC. Its translation is CASSFSGGIYEQYF.

The gene calls are TRBV5-1 and TRBJ2-7; tentative D call: TRBD2 (9 bases). Trimming removed 4 bases from V and 3 bases from J, with 29 bases in between. The CDR3 length is 19 residues. Germline V lookup: CDR1 SGHRS, CDR2 YFSETQ. The CDR3 sequence is CASSKRTGLWREGLYEQYF. CDR3 nucleotide sequence: TGCGCCAGCAGCAAACGGACAGGGCTTTGGCGGGAGGGCCTCTACGAGCAGTACTTC.

V gene TRBV4-1 combines with J gene TRBJ2-2, with 12 bases that match TRBD2. The trim removed 5 bases at V and 3 bases at J, leaving 4 bases unmatched. CDR3 size: 16 residues. Germline CDR1 reads MGHRA; CDR2 reads YSYEKL. The CDR3 loop reads CASSARLAGDTGELFF. DNA of the CDR3: TGCGCCAGCAGCGCTCGACTAGCGGGGGACACCGGGGAGCTGTTTTTT.

The chain carries TRBV2 and TRBJ1-1, with 8 nucleotides matching TRBD1. Germline CDR1 is SNHLY and CDR2 is FYNNEI. With V trimmed by 10 bases and J by 11 bases, 9 bases remained unmatched. This CDR3 spans 11 amino acids. For the CDR3, the DNA is TGTGCCACCAGCAGGGGGCTCGAGGCTTTCTTT. It codes for CATSRGLEAFF.

V usage is TRBV27 and J usage is TRBJ1-1; 8 bases fit TRBD1. The CDR3 spans 18 residues. CDR1 is MNHEY, CDR2 SMNVEV, per germline (reference sequence). V lost 2 bases and J lost 5; bases outside the gene matches: 16. CDR3 nucleotide sequence: TGTGCCAGCAGTTTACTGCGGGACAGGCCGTCGGGGGGGACTGAAGCTTTCTTT. Translated: CASSLLRDRPSGGTEAFF.

The chain recombines TRBV7-6 with TRBJ1-3; D unclear. This CDR3 has 18 residues. Germline V gives CDR1 SGHVS, CDR2 FNYEAQ. Trimming took 5 bases from V and 3 from J, leaving 23 bases between them. CDR3 sequence: CASSRSPVGRNLGNTIYF. The CDR3 nucleotides are TGTGCCAGCAGCCGATCCCCGGTTGGACGCAATCTTGGAAACACCATATATTTT.

This clone has only a few counts. The chain combines TRBV7-9 with TRBJ1-4, with D hard to call. The CDR3 sequence is 13 residues long. The germline gives CDR1 SEHNR, CDR2 FQNEAQ (reference sequence). V was clipped by 8 bases and J by 5 bases, with 12 bases between them. The CDR3 DNA reads TGTGCCAGCCTGGGCCTTGGCAATGAAAAACTGTTTTTT. Translated: CASLGLGNEKLFF.